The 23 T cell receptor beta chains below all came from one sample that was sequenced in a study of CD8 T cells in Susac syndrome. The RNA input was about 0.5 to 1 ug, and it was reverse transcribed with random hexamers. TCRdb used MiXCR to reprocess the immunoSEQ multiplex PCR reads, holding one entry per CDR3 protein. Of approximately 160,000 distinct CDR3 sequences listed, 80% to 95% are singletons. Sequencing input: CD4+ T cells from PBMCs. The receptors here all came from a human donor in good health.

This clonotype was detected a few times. The CDR3 bases are TGTGCCAGCAGCTTAGCGGCCGGGTACGAGCAGTACTTC. Protein: CASSLAAGYEQYF. The chain combines TRBV7-2 with TRBJ2-7, with unresolved D. Trimming took off 0 bases at V and 4 bases at J, with 7 bases between the two ends. Germline V gene data show CDR1 as SGHTA and CDR2 as FQGNSA. CDR3 length equals 13 residues.

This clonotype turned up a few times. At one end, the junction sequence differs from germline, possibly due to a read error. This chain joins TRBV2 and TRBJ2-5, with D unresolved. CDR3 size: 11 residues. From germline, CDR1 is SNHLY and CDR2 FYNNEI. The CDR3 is CASSVQETQYF. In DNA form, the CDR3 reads TGCGCCAGCAGCGTCCAAGAGACCCAGTACTTC.

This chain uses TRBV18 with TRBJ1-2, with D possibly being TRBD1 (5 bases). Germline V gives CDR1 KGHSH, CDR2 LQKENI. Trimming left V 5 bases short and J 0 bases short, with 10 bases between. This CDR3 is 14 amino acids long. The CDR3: CASSTGTSNYGYTF. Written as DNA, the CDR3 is TGTGCCAGCTCAACCGGGACGTCTAACTATGGCTACACCTTC.

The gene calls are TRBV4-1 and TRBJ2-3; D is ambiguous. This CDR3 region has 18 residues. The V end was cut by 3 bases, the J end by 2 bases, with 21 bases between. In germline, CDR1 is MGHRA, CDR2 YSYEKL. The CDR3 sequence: CASSQARPGPAPTDTQYF. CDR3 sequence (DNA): TGCGCCAGCAGCCAGGCCAGGCCCGGACCAGCCCCCACAGATACGCAGTATTTT.

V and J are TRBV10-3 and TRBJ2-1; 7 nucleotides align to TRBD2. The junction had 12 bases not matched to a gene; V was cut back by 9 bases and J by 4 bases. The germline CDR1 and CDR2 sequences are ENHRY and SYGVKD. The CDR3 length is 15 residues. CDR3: CAMREGREAYNEQFF. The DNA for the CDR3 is TGTGCCATGAGGGAGGGGAGGGAAGCTTACAATGAGCAGTTCTTC.

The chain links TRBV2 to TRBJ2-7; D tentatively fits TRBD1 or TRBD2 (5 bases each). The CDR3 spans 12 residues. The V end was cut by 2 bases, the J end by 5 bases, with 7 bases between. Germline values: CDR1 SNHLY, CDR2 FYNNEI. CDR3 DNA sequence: TGTGCCAGCAGTGAACGGGGCCACGAGCAGTACTTC. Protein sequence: CASSERGHEQYF.

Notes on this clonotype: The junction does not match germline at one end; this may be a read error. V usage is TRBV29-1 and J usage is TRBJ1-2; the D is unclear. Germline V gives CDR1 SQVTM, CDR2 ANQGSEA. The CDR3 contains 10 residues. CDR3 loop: CSVEEGGYTF. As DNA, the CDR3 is TGCAGCGTGGAAGAGGGTGGCTACACCTTC.

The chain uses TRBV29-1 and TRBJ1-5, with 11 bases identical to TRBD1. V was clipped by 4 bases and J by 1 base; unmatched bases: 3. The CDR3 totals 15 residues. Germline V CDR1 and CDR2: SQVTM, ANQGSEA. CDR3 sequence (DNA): TGCAGCGTTGGGACAGGGGGCTCCAGCAATCAGCCCCAGCATTTT. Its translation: CSVGTGGSSNQPQHF. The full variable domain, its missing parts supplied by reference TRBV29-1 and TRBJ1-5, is SAVISQKPSRDICQRGTSLTIQCQVDSQVTMMFWYRQQPGQSLTLIATANQGSEATYESGFVIDKFPISRPNLTFSTLTVSNMSPEDSSIYLCSVGTGGSSNQPQHFGDGTRLSIL.

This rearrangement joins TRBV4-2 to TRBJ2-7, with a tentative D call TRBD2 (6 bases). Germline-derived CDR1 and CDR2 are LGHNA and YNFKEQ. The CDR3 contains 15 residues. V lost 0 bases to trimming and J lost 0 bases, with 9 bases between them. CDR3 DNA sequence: TGTGCCAGCAGCCAAGATAGCGGTAGCTCCTACGAGCAGTACTTC. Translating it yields CASSQDSGSSYEQYF.

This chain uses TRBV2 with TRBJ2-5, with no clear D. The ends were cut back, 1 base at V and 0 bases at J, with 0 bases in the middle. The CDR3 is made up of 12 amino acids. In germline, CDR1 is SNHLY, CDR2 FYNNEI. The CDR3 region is CASSEDQETQYF. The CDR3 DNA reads TGTGCCAGCAGTGAAGACCAAGAGACCCAGTACTTC.

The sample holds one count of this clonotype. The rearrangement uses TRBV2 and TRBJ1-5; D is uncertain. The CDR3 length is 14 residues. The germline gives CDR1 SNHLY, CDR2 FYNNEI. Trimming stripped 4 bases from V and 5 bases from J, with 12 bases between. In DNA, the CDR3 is TGTGCCAGCAGTGGGAGCGGGGAATATCAGCCCCAGCATTTT. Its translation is CASSGSGEYQPQHF.

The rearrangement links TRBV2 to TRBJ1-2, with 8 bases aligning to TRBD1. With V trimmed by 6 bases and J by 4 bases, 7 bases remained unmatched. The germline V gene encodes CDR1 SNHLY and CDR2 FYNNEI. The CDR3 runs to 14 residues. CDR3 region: CASRRQGIGYGYTF. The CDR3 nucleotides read TGTGCCAGCAGGAGACAGGGGATAGGCTATGGCTACACCTTC.

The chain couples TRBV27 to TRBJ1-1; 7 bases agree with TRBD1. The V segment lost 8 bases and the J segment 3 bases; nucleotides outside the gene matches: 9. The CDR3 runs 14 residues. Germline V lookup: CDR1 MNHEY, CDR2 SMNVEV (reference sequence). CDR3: CASSLTGSDTEAFF. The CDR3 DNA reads TGTGCCAGCTCCTTGACAGGGAGTGACACTGAAGCTTTCTTT.

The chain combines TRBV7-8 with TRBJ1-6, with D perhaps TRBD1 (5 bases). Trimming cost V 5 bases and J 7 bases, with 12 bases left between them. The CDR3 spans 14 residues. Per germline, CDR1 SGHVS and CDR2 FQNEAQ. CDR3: CASSRRGENSPLHF. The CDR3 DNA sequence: TGTGCCAGCAGCCGGCGAGGGGAGAATTCACCCCTCCACTTT.

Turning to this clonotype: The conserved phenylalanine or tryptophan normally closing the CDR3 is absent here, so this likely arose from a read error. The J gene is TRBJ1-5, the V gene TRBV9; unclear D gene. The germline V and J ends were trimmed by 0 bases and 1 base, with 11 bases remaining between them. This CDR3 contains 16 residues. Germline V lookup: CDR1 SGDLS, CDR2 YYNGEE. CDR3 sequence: CASSVGSVQSNQPQHL. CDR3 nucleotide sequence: TGTGCCAGCAGCGTAGGCAGTGTCCAAAGCAATCAGCCCCAGCATCTT.

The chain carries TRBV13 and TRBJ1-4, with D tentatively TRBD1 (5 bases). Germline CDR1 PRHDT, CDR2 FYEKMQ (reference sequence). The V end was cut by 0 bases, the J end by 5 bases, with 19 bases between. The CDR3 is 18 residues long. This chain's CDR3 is CASSLGVLGAGRNEKLFF. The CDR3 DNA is TGTGCCAGCAGCTTAGGGGTCTTAGGGGCAGGGCGGAATGAAAAACTGTTTTTT. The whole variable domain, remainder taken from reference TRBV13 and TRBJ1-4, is AAGVIQSPRHLIKEKRETATLKCYPIPRHDTVYWYQQGPGQDPQFLISFYEKMQSDKGSIPDRFSAQQFSDYHSELNMSSLELGDSALYFCASSLGVLGAGRNEKLFFGSGTQLSVL.

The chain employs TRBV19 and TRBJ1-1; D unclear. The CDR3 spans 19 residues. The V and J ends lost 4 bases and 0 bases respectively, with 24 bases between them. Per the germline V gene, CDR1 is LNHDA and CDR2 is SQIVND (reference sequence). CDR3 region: CASSTPLRGGKGMNTEAFF. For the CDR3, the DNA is TGTGCCAGTAGTACCCCTCTAAGAGGCGGTAAGGGCATGAACACTGAAGCTTTCTTT.

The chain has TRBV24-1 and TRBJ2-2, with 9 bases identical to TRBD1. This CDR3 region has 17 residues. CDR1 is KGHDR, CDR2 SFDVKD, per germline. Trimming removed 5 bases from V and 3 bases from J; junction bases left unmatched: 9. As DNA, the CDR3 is TGTGCCACCAGTGCACCGGGACAGGGTGTGGACACCGGGGAGCTGTTTTTT. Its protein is CATSAPGQGVDTGELFF.

CDR3 region: CAISLGGNEQYF. The CDR3 coding sequence is TGTGCCATCAGTCTAGGGGGTAACGAGCAGTACTTC. V and J are TRBV10-3 and TRBJ2-7; possibly TRBD1 for D (6 bases). CDR1 and CDR2 (germline): ENHRY, SYGVKD. Trimming took 5 bases from V and 5 from J, leaving 10 bases between them. The CDR3 runs 12 residues.

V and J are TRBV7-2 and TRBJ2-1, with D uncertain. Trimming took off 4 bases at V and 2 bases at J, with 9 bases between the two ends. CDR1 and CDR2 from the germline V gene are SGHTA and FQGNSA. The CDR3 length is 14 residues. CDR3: CASSSPPPYNEQFF. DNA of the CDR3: TGTGCCAGCAGCTCCCCTCCCCCCTACAATGAGCAGTTCTTC. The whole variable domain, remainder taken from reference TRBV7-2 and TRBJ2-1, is GAGVSQSPSNKVTEKGKDVELRCDPISGHTALYWYRQSLGQGLEFLIYFQGNSAPDKSGLPSDRFSAERTGGSVSTLTIQRTQQEDSAVYLCASSSPPPYNEQFFGPGTRLTVL.

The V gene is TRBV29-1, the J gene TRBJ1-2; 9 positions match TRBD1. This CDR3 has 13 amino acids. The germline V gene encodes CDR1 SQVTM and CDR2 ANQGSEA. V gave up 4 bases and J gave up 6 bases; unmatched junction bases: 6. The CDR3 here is CSVARQGGDGYTF. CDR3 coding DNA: TGCAGCGTTGCCCGACAGGGGGGGGATGGCTACACCTTC. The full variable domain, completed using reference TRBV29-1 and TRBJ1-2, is SAVISQKPSRDICQRGTSLTIQCQVDSQVTMMFWYRQQPGQSLTLIATANQGSEATYESGFVIDKFPISRPNLTFSTLTVSNMSPEDSSIYLCSVARQGGDGYTFGSGTRLTVV.

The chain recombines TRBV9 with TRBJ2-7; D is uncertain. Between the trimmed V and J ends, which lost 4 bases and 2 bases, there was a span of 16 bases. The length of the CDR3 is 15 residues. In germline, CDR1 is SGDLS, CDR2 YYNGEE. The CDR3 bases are TGTGCCAGCAGCCCTCGGACGGCTGATACCTACGAGCAGTACTTC. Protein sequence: CASSPRTADTYEQYF.

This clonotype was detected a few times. The CDR3 DNA reads as TGTGCCAGCAGCCCTCGTGGACAGGAGGAAAAACTGTTTTTT. Its translation: CASSPRGQEEKLFF. V and J are TRBV12-3 or TRBV12-4 and TRBJ1-4; 7 bases line up with TRBD1. This CDR3 comprises 14 residues. Germline trimming cut 6 bases from V and 8 bases from J; bases unmatched to any gene: 9.